Presented here are 20 T cell receptor beta chains from one specimen sequenced in a study of human T cells and chemical hapten exposure. Documented time point: patch test 1, 2 weeks after DPC sensitization. Treatment meaning: therapeutic diphenylcyclopropenone sensitization with weekly scalp DPC. One entry per CDR3 protein, called by TCRdb with MiXCR from the RACE reads. Found here are some 380,000 distinct CDR3 sequences, more than 4.5% of them singletons; the top ten hold roughly 2.4%. The sample consisted of whole blood, taken in connection with sensitization to the hapten diphenylcyclopropenone (DPC). The receptors come from a woman between 45 and 65 years old with alopecia areata. Some clones in this sample may be carry-over from other donors' samples.

This clonotype was observed a handful of times. J is TRBJ1-6 and V is TRBV27; 9 positions agree with TRBD1. Germline values: CDR1 MNHEY, CDR2 SMNVEV (reference sequence). The CDR3 covers 18 residues. V dropped 7 bases and J dropped 8; count of bases not matched to a gene: 18. CDR3 loop: CASMMGQGFGPLDSPLHF. The DNA of the CDR3 is TGTGCCAGCATGATGGGACAGGGATTCGGGCCCCTCGATTCACCCCTCCACTTT.

This clonotype has a count of ten or more. The chain couples TRBV6-2 or TRBV6-3 to TRBJ2-1, with D possibly being TRBD1 (5 bases). The CDR3 is 14 amino acids. V lost 1 base, J lost 7 bases, and 11 bases lay in between. Germline V gene data show CDR1 as MNHEY and CDR2 as SVGEGT. The chain's CDR3 is CASSYLSGANEQFF. DNA of the CDR3: TGTGCCAGCAGTTACTTGTCTGGGGCAAATGAGCAGTTCTTC.

This clonotype showed up many times. The V call is TRBV10-3, the J call TRBJ1-6; 9 bases are shared with TRBD1. CDR3 length: 14 residues. Germline-derived CDR1 and CDR2 are ENHRY and SYGVKD. Germline trimming cut 2 bases from V and 7 bases from J; bases unmatched to any gene: 0. The CDR3 sequence: CAISEDRGNSPLHF. The CDR3 DNA reads as TGTGCCATCAGTGAGGACAGGGGGAATTCACCCCTCCACTTT.

In regard to this clonotype: This may arise from a read error, as a much more abundant clone is one base away. The V gene is TRBV29-1, the J gene TRBJ1-4; 7 bases map to TRBD1. This CDR3 contains 15 residues. J gave up 4 bases and V 3 bases, and 8 bases lay outside the gene matches. Germline-derived CDR1 and CDR2 are SQVTM and ANQGSEA. The CDR3 is CSVESAGDSNEKLFF. DNA for the CDR3: TGCAGCGTTGAGTCTGCGGGGGACAGTAATGAAAAACTGTTTTTT.

Of note for this clonotype: A clone one base away is much larger, so this may be a read error. The conserved phenylalanine or tryptophan normally closing the CDR3 is absent here, so this likely arose from a read error. V and J are TRBV29-1 and TRBJ1-1; D not certain. The CDR3 has 12 residues. Germline V CDR1 and CDR2: SQVTM, ANQGSEA. V was cut by 0 bases and J by 6 bases, with 8 bases left in between. CDR3 coding DNA: TGCAGCGTTGAAGACCCGGACGCTGAAGCTTTCTCT. Its translation: CSVEDPDAEAFS.

In its sample, this clonotype was seen many times. The CDR3 sequence is CASSWTSNEQFF. DNA for the CDR3: TGTGCCAGCAGTTGGACTAGCAATGAGCAGTTCTTC. The chain links TRBV12-3 or TRBV12-4 to TRBJ2-1; 7 nucleotides match TRBD2. Trimming took 4 bases from V and 6 from J; bases not matched to a gene: 0. The CDR3 is 12 residues long.

This clonotype was counted a few times. The chain couples TRBV9 to TRBJ1-1, with D uncertain. CDR3 size: 15 residues. Germline V gives CDR1 SGDLS, CDR2 YYNGEE. Trimming pared 0 bases from V and 1 base from J, leaving 10 bases between. The CDR3 DNA is TGTGCCAGCAGCGTAGGTATGGCCGCGAACACTGAAGCTTTCTTT. Translating gives CASSVGMAANTEAFF.

This clonotype came up many times. The genes are TRBV7-2 and TRBJ2-4; D gene unclear. The V gene's germline CDR1 is SGHTA and CDR2 FQGNSA. The CDR3 has 13 amino acids. V shed 2 bases and J shed 8 bases, with 10 bases lying between them. The CDR3 region is CASSLKGADIQYF. The CDR3 DNA follows: TGTGCCAGCAGCTTAAAGGGCGCGGACATTCAGTACTTC.

Many counts were recorded for this clonotype. The chain couples TRBV27 to TRBJ2-1; no firm D call. CDR1 is MNHEY and CDR2 is SMNVEV in the germline V gene (reference sequence). Trimming pared 3 bases from V and 4 bases from J, leaving 19 bases between. The CDR3 consists of 17 residues. The chain's CDR3 is CASSFEANPPRYNEQFF. The CDR3 DNA reads TGTGCCAGCAGTTTCGAAGCCAACCCCCCCAGGTACAATGAGCAGTTCTTC.

This clonotype came up a few times. V is TRBV5-3 and J is TRBJ1-1; 10 bases line up with TRBD1. TRBV5-3 is an ORF, and what it does is uncertain. The V and J ends lost 10 bases and 0 bases, in that order; junction bases with no gene match: 12. CDR3 size: 16 residues. CDR3 region: CAWRGQGPFMNTEAFF. The CDR3, as DNA: TGTGCCTGGCGGGGACAGGGGCCCTTCATGAACACTGAAGCTTTCTTT.

This clonotype was recorded at least ten times. This chain links TRBV2 with TRBJ2-2, with D perhaps given as TRBD1 or TRBD2 (6 bases each). CDR3 length: 15 residues. The germline V and J ends were trimmed by 0 bases and 2 bases, with 7 bases remaining between them. Germline V gives CDR1 SNHLY, CDR2 FYNNEI. DNA for the CDR3: TGTGCCAGCAGTGAAGCGGGGGGCAACACCGGGGAGCTGTTTTTT. Translated, it gives CASSEAGGNTGELFF.

This clonotype was seen more than once but under ten times. The rearrangement uses TRBV7-2 and TRBJ2-7; 11 bases match TRBD2. The CDR3 is 16 residues long. Germline values: CDR1 SGHTA, CDR2 FQGNSA. The V and J ends lost 0 bases and 4 bases, in that order; junction bases with no gene match: 5. The CDR3 nucleotides are TGTGCCAGCAGCTTAGCCACTAGCGGGAGTGGGTACGAGCAGTACTTC. Translation gives CASSLATSGSGYEQYF.

At least ten counts were recorded for this clonotype. The rearrangement uses TRBV5-1 and TRBJ2-6, with TRBD1 identical over 8 bases. The ends lost 2 bases at V and 3 bases at J; junction bases unmatched: 4. CDR3 length: 16 amino acids. The V gene's germline CDR1 is SGHRS and CDR2 YFSETQ. The CDR3 spells CASSFQGAGGANVLTF. The CDR3 DNA reads TGCGCCAGCAGCTTCCAGGGGGCCGGTGGGGCCAACGTCCTGACTTTC.

There are a few counts of this clonotype. The V gene is TRBV7-8, the J gene TRBJ2-7; D is perhaps TRBD1 or TRBD2 (6 bases each). V dropped 4 bases and J dropped 3 bases, with 16 bases sitting between them. CDR3 length: 15 amino acids. Germline CDR1 and CDR2: SGHVS and FQNEAQ. The DNA of the CDR3 is TGTGCCAGCAGCTCTACCGCCCGGGGGCTCTACGAGCAGTACTTC. Its protein is CASSSTARGLYEQYF.

In its sample, this clonotype was seen many times. The chain couples TRBV7-9 to TRBJ1-6, with a weak D call TRBD1 (5 bases). V was shortened by 3 bases and J by 2 bases, with 8 bases between the two germline ends. Germline V gene sequence: CDR1 SEHNR, CDR2 FQNEAQ (reference sequence). CDR3 length: 15 amino acids. The CDR3 bases are TGTGCCAGCAGCTTGGGGACTCCCTATAATTCACCCCTCCACTTT. Encoded protein: CASSLGTPYNSPLHF.

This clonotype was observed at least ten times. The rearrangement uses TRBV19 and TRBJ1-5, with D perhaps TRBD1 (5 bases). Trimming left V 3 bases short and J 5 bases short, with 17 bases between. Germline CDR1 reads LNHDA; CDR2 reads SQIVND (reference sequence). CDR3 length: 16 residues. CDR3 in DNA: TGTGCCAGTAGTATCTCGTCAGGGAGGTCGGATCAGCCCCAGCATTTT. It yields the protein CASSISSGRSDQPQHF.

In its sample, this clonotype was seen a few times. This chain joins TRBV7-2 and TRBJ2-7, with 10 bases lining up with TRBD2. With V trimmed by 5 bases and J by 10 bases, 11 bases remained unmatched. The CDR3 totals 14 residues. The V gene's germline CDR1 is SGHTA and CDR2 FQGNSA. The CDR3 spells CASSGTGTSDSQYF. CDR3 in DNA: TGTGCCAGCAGCGGCACCGGGACTAGCGACTCCCAGTACTTC.

The chain has TRBV20-1 and TRBJ2-1, with 8 bases identical to TRBD2. Trimming took 6 bases from V and 6 from J; bases not matched to a gene: 10. Germline-derived CDR1 and CDR2 are DFQATT and SNEGSKA (reference sequence). This CDR3 has 14 amino acids. The CDR3 nucleotides are TGCAGTGCCCTCAGTGGCGGGAGGTCCAATGAGCAGTTCTTC. Protein sequence: CSALSGGRSNEQFF.

There are many counts of this clonotype. V usage is TRBV9 and J usage is TRBJ2-7, with a tentative D call TRBD2 (7 bases). The CDR3 is 15 amino acids. V was cut by 7 bases and J by 5 bases, with 22 bases left in between. Germline V CDR1 and CDR2: SGDLS, YYNGEE. The CDR3 loop reads CASSGGAKIIHEQYF. The CDR3 coding sequence is TGTGCCAGCTCTGGGGGGGCGAAAATCATCCACGAGCAGTACTTC.

This clonotype was found many times. The genes are TRBV2 and TRBJ1-1; D unresolved. V was shortened by 7 bases and J by 7 bases, with 10 bases between the two germline ends. Germline V gives CDR1 SNHLY, CDR2 FYNNEI. There are 11 residues in the CDR3. The DNA of the CDR3 is TGTGCCAGCACCTCAGGACGTGAAGCTTTCTTT. It encodes CASTSGREAFF.